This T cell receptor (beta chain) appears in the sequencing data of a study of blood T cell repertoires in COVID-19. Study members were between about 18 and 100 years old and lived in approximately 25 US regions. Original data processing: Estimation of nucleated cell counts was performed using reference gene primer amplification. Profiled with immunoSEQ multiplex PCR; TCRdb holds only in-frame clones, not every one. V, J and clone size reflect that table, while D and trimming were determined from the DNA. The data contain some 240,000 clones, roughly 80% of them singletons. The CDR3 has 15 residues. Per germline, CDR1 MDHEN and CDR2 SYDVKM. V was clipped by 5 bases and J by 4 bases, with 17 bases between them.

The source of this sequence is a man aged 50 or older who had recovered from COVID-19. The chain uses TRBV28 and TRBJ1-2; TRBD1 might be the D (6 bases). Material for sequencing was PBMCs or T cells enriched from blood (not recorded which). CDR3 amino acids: CASSPSHGGPYGYTF. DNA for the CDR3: TGTGCCAGCAGTCCCTCCCATGGGGGCCCCTATGGCTACACCTTC.